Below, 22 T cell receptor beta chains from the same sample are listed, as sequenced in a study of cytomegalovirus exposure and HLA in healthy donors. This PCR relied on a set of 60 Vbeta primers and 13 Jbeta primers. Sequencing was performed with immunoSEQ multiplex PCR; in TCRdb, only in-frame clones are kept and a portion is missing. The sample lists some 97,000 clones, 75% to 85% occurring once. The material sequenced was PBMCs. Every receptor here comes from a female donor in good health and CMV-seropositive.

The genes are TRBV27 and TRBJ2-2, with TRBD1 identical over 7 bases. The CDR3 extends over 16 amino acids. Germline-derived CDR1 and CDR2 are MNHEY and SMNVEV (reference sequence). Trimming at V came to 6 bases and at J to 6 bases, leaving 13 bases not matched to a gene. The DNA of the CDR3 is TGTGCCAGCAGCGAAACAGGGGCAGCCAGCCCCGGGGAGCTGTTTTTT. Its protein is CASSETGAASPGELFF.

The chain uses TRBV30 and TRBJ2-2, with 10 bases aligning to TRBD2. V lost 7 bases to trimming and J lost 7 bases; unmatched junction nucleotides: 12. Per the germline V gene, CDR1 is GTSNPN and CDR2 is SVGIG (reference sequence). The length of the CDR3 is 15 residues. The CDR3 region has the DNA TGTGCCTACCAAAAAAGCGGGGGGGCTGGCGGGGAGCTGTTTTTT. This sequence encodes CAYQKSGGAGGELFF.

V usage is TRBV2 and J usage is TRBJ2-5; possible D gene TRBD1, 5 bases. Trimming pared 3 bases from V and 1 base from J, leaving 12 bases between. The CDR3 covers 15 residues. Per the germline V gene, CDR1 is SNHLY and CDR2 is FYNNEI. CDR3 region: CASSDRVRGQETQYF. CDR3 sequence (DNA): TGTGCCAGCAGTGACAGGGTTAGGGGCCAAGAGACCCAGTACTTC.

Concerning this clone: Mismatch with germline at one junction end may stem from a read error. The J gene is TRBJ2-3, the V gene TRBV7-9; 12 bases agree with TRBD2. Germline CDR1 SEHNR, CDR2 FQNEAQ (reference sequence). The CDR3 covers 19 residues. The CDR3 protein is CSSSLVRGTSGRSGDTQYF. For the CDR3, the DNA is TGTTCCAGCAGCTTAGTGAGGGGGACTAGCGGGCGCTCGGGAGATACGCAGTATTTT.

The CDR3 DNA is TGTGCCAGCAGCCAAGATCCCCGGACAGGGGATCGCTATGGCTACACCTTC. This gives the protein CASSQDPRTGDRYGYTF. This chain connects TRBV4-2 to TRBJ1-2; TRBD1 aligns across 9 bases. The CDR3 is 17 residues long. V was pared by 0 bases and J by 4 bases, with 9 bases of the junction left unmatched. Per the germline V gene, CDR1 is LGHNA and CDR2 is YNFKEQ.

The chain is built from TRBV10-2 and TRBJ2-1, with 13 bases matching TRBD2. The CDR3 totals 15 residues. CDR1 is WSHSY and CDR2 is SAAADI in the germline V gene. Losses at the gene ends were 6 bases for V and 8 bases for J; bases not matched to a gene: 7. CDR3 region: CASRAGTSGTDEQFF. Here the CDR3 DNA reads TGCGCCAGCAGGGCCGGGACTAGCGGGACGGATGAGCAGTTCTTC.

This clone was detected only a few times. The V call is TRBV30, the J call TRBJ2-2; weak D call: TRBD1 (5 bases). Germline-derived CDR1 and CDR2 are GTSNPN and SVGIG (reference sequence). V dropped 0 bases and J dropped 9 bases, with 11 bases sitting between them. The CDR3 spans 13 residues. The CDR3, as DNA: TGTGCCTGGAGTGTACAGGTCGGAAGGGAGCTGTTTTTT. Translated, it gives CAWSVQVGRELFF.

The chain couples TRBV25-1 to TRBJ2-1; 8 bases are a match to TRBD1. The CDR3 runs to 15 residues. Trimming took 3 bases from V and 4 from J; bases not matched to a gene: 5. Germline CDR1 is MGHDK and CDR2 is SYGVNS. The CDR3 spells CASSDMDREYNEQFF. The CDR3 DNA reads TGTGCCAGCAGTGATATGGACAGGGAGTACAATGAGCAGTTCTTC.

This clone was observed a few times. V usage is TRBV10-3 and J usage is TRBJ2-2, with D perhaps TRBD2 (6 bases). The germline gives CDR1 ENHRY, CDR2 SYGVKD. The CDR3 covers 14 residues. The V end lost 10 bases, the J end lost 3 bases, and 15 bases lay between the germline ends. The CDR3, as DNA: TGTGCCAGCAGGCGGGACGGAGACACCGGGGAGCTGTTTTTT. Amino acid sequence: CASRRDGDTGELFF.

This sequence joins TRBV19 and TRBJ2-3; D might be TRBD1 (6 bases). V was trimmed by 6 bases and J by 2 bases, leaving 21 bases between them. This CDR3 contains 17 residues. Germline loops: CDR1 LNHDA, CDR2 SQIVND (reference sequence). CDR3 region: CASSHPRGLGSTDTQYF. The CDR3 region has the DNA TGTGCCAGTAGCCACCCTAGGGGGTTAGGCTCCACAGATACGCAGTATTTT.

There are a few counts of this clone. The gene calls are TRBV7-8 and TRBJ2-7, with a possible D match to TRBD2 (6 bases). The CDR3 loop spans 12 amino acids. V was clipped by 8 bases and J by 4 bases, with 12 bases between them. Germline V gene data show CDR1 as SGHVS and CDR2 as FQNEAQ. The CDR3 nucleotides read TGTGCCAGCGCGGGGTCGGCTTACGAGCAGTACTTC. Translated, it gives CASAGSAYEQYF.

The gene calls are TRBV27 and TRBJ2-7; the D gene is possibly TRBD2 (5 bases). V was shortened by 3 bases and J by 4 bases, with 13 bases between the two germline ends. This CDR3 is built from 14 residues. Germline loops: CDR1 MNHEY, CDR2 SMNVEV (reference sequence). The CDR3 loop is CASSFGVGKYEQYF. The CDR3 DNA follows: TGTGCCAGCAGTTTCGGGGTAGGGAAGTACGAGCAGTACTTC.

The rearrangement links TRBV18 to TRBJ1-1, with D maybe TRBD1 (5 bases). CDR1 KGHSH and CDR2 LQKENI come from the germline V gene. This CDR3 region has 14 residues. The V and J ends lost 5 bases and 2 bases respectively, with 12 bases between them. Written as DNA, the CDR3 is TGTGCCAGCTCAGCCAGACAGATCAACACTGAAGCTTTCTTT. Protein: CASSARQINTEAFF.

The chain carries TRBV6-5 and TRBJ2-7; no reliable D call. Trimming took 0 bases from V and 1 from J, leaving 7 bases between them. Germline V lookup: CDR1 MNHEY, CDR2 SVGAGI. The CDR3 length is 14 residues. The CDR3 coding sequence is TGTGCCAGCAGTTACTCTACTGTTTCCTACGAGCAGTACTTC. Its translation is CASSYSTVSYEQYF.

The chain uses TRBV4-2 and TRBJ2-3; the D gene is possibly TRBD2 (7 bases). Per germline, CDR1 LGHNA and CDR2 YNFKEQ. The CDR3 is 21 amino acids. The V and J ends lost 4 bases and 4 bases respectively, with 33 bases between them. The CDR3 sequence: CASSRVVAARIVGGQADTQYF. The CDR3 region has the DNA TGTGCCAGCAGCCGCGTTGTTGCCGCGAGAATTGTCGGGGGGCAGGCAGATACGCAGTATTTT.

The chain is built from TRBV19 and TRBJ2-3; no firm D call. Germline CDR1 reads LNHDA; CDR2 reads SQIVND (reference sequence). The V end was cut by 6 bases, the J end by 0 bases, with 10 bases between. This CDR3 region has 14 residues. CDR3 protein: CASRSLESTDTQYF. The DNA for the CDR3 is TGTGCCAGTAGAAGCCTAGAGAGCACAGATACGCAGTATTTT.

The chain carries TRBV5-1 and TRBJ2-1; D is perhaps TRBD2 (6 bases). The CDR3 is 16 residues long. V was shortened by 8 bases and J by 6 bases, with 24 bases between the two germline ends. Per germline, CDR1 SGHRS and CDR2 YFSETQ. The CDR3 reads CARTRDSERRRNEQFF. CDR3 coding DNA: TGCGCCAGAACTCGGGACTCCGAAAGAAGGCGCAATGAGCAGTTCTTC.

The CDR3: CASSYLGANVLTF. The CDR3 DNA sequence: TGTGCCAGCAGTTATCTTGGGGCCAACGTCCTGACTTTC. V and J are TRBV6-5 and TRBJ2-6; D gene unclear. V lost 3 bases and J 3 bases, leaving 3 bases between the germline ends. The CDR3 is 13 residues long. CDR1 and CDR2 from the germline V gene are MNHEY and SVGAGI.

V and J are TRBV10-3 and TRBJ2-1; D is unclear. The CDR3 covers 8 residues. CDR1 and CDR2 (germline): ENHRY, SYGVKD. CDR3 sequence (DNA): TGTGTCCTCAATGAGCAGTTCTTC. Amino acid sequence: CVLNEQFF.

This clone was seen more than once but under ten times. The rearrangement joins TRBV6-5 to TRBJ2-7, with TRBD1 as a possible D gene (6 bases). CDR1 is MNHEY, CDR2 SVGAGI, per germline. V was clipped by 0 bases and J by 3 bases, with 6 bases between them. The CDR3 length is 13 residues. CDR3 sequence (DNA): TGTGCCAGCAGTTACTCGACAGGCTACGAGCAGTACTTC. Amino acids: CASSYSTGYEQYF.

The CDR3 nucleotides read TGCGCCAGCAGTCAATACAGGGGGGAGTCATACGAGCAGTACTTC. Its protein product is CASSQYRGESYEQYF. The V and J genes are TRBV23-1 and TRBJ2-7, with 8 bases that match TRBD1. TRBV23-1 has ORF status, its function being uncertain. Trimming cost V 1 base and J 4 bases; bases outside gene matches: 6. The CDR3 contains 15 residues.

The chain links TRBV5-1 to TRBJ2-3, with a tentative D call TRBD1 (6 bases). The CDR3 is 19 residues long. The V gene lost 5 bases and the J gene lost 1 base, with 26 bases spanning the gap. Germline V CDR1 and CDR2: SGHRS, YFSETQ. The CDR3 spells CASSPPGQWGISGTDTQYF. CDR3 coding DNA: TGCGCCAGCAGTCCTCCCGGACAGTGGGGCATCTCTGGCACAGATACGCAGTATTTT.